The 30 T cell receptor beta chains presented below share a single source sample, sequenced in a study of blood T cell repertoires in COVID-19 (dated by TCRdb to 2019 to 2021). Libraries were prepared through the immunoSEQ multiplex PCR assay. TCRdb re-hosts the immuneACCESS table, in-frame sequences only. Its copies lack some clones; in the studies checked, an unresolved V gene accounts for under half of them, and the cause for the rest is not known. The sample table records some 170,000 clones; about 91% of these occur just once. The top ten hold 1.5% to 2% of the sample. The sequenced sample was peripheral blood. These receptors all come from a woman in her fifties or sixties with acute or convalescent COVID-19.

The chain is built from TRBV5-1 and TRBJ1-2; TRBD1 agrees at 9 bases. The CDR3 is 15 amino acids. CDR1 SGHRS and CDR2 YFSETQ come from the germline V gene. V dropped 0 bases and J dropped 7; count of bases not matched to a gene: 7. The CDR3 sequence: CASSLARTGVGGYTF. CDR3 in DNA: TGCGCCAGCAGCTTGGCTCGGACAGGGGTGGGTGGCTACACCTTC.

CDR3 sequence (DNA): TGTGCCAGCACCGAGCAGGGGGCGCCGACAGATACGCAGTATTTT. Its protein is CASTEQGAPTDTQYF. The rearrangement uses TRBV2 and TRBJ2-3; 8 nucleotides agree with TRBD1. V was clipped by 7 bases and J by 3 bases; unmatched bases: 9. Germline CDR1 SNHLY, CDR2 FYNNEI. The CDR3 has 15 amino acids.

With respect to this clone: Other DNA sequences in this sample translate to the same CDR3. The V gene is TRBV4-2, the J gene TRBJ1-2, with 7 bases identical to TRBD1. Per the germline V gene, CDR1 is LGHNA and CDR2 is YNFKEQ. The trim removed 0 bases at V and 0 bases at J, leaving 4 bases unmatched. This CDR3 region has 16 residues. The CDR3 DNA reads TGTGCCAGCAGCCAAGATCGACAGGGCTCTAACTATGGCTACACCTTC. Translated: CASSQDRQGSNYGYTF.

V is TRBV29-1 and J is TRBJ2-7; the D is unclear. The CDR3 runs to 13 residues. CDR1 is SQVTM and CDR2 is ANQGSEA in the germline V gene. Trimming cost V 4 bases and J 1 base, with 11 bases left between them. The CDR3 nucleotides read TGCAGCGTTGCTCTTCGGCGGTCCTACGAGCAGTACTTC. Its translation is CSVALRRSYEQYF.

The genes are TRBV19 and TRBJ1-1; TRBD1 is a possible D gene (5 bases). Trimming cost V 5 bases and J 7 bases, with 11 bases left between them. CDR3 length: 12 amino acids. From germline, CDR1 is LNHDA and CDR2 SQIVND (reference sequence). The CDR3 protein is CASSLADIEAFF. The CDR3 coding sequence is TGTGCCAGTAGTCTCGCGGACATTGAAGCTTTCTTT.

The V call is TRBV3-1 (or the pseudogene TRBV3-2), the J call TRBJ1-2; D perhaps matches TRBD1 (5 bases). Germline loops: CDR1 LGHDT, CDR2 YNNKEL (reference sequence). The CDR3 totals 12 residues. Trimming stripped 3 bases from V and 8 bases from J, with 10 bases between. In DNA form, the CDR3 reads TGTGCCAGCAGCCAGGGGGACTTGGGCTACACCTTC. Its protein is CASSQGDLGYTF.

The chain links TRBV15 to TRBJ1-5, with D possibly TRBD1 on 6 matching bases. Deletions cut 0 bases from V and 5 bases from J, with 8 bases between. The CDR3 has 14 amino acids. Germline V gives CDR1 LNHNV, CDR2 YYDKDF (reference sequence). This CDR3 reads CATSREGAYQPQHF. CDR3 sequence (DNA): TGTGCCACCAGCAGAGAGGGGGCCTATCAGCCCCAGCATTTT.

This clone has just one count. The chain uses TRBV7-3 and TRBJ2-3, with 10 nucleotides matching TRBD1. Germline CDR1 is SGHTA and CDR2 is FQGTGA. V lost 5 bases to trimming and J lost 14 bases; unmatched junction nucleotides: 13. This CDR3 spans 14 amino acids. This CDR3 is CASSPSGQGPFVYF. DNA of the CDR3: TGTGCCAGCAGCCCTTCGGGACAGGGGCCGTTCGTGTATTTT.

This chain uses TRBV7-9 with TRBJ1-5, with 9 bases lining up with TRBD1. With V trimmed by 5 bases and J by 6 bases, 8 bases remained unmatched. CDR3 length: 15 residues. Per germline, CDR1 SEHNR and CDR2 FQNEAQ (reference sequence). The chain's CDR3 is CASSEGTGLGQPQHF. Here the CDR3 DNA reads TGTGCCAGCAGCGAGGGGACAGGGTTGGGTCAGCCCCAGCATTTT.

Written as DNA, the CDR3 is TGTGCCAGCAGCCAAGCGGGAGTGGGAGGAGAGACCCAGTACTTC. This sequence encodes CASSQAGVGGETQYF. J is TRBJ2-5 and V is TRBV14, with TRBD2 as a possible D gene (6 bases). This CDR3 contains 15 residues. V lost 1 base and J 4 bases, leaving 13 bases between the germline ends. CDR1 is SGHDN, CDR2 FVKESK, per germline.

In its sample, this clone was seen a few times. The chain is built from TRBV6-6 and TRBJ1-5; TRBD1 agrees at 9 bases. The trim removed 5 bases at V and 7 bases at J, leaving 9 bases unmatched. This CDR3 has 15 residues. Germline CDR1 MNHNY, CDR2 SVGAGI (reference sequence). The CDR3 coding sequence is TGTGCCAGCAGTAATGGACAGGGGAGGGGACAGCCCCAGCATTTT. Translation gives CASSNGQGRGQPQHF.

This clone was observed a single time. The chain joins TRBV3-1 (or the pseudogene TRBV3-2) to TRBJ2-1; tentative D call: TRBD2 (5 bases). V lost 1 base and J lost 0, with 7 bases in between. Germline V gives CDR1 LGHDT, CDR2 YNNKEL (reference sequence). This CDR3 spans 15 amino acids. The CDR3 loop is CASSQVATSYNEQFF. The CDR3 DNA reads as TGTGCCAGCAGCCAAGTAGCGACCTCCTACAATGAGCAGTTCTTC.

The CDR3 protein is CASSPGGAIFNEKLFF. For the CDR3, the DNA is TGTGCCAGCAGTCCAGGGGGCGCGATCTTCAATGAAAAACTGTTTTTT. The chain has TRBV6-2 or TRBV6-3 and TRBJ1-4; 8 nucleotides align to TRBD1. CDR1 is MNHEY, CDR2 SVGEGT, per germline. The V and J ends lost 5 bases and 5 bases, in that order; junction bases with no gene match: 10. The CDR3 has 16 residues.

The rearrangement links TRBV5-6 to TRBJ2-7; 9 bases match TRBD2. Germline lookup yields CDR1 SGHDT and CDR2 YYEEEE. The CDR3 spans 15 residues. V lost 0 bases and J lost 4; bases outside the gene matches: 5. CDR3: CASSLVDSGSYEQYF. The DNA of the CDR3 is TGTGCCAGCAGCTTGGTAGATAGCGGGAGTTACGAGCAGTACTTC.

This chain links TRBV6-5 with TRBJ2-1; possible D gene TRBD2, 6 bases. The V end lost 0 bases, the J end lost 7 bases, and 13 bases lay between the germline ends. The CDR3 is made up of 15 amino acids. Germline values: CDR1 MNHEY, CDR2 SVGAGI. For the CDR3, the DNA is TGTGCCAGCAGTTACTCTGGCGGGGCGAAGAATGAGCAGTTCTTC. It codes for CASSYSGGAKNEQFF.

The chain has TRBV12-3 or TRBV12-4 and TRBJ2-7, with 9 bases identical to TRBD1. This CDR3 has 13 amino acids. Trimming took 8 bases from V and 6 from J; bases not matched to a gene: 8. CDR3 DNA sequence: TGTGCCAGCGCCCGACAGGGGGAGGCCGAGCAGTACTTC. It yields the protein CASARQGEAEQYF.

This clone has only one observation. The rearrangement uses TRBV6-5 and TRBJ1-1; 7 bases match TRBD1. The CDR3 is made up of 15 amino acids. Germline V gene sequence: CDR1 MNHEY, CDR2 SVGAGI. The J segment lost 1 base and the V segment lost 2 bases, leaving 4 bases of the junction unmatched. The CDR3 DNA follows: TGTGCCAGCAGTTACAGACAGGGCGAGAACACTGAAGCTTTCTTT. It translates to CASSYRQGENTEAFF.

The chain joins TRBV29-1 to TRBJ2-7; 7 bases map to TRBD2. The CDR3 consists of 13 residues. The trim removed 3 bases at V and 3 bases at J, leaving 5 bases unmatched. CDR1 is SQVTM, CDR2 ANQGSEA, per germline. Here the CDR3 DNA reads TGCAGCGTTGACGCGGGAGTTGGCTACGAGCAGTACTTC. Protein sequence: CSVDAGVGYEQYF.

On this clone itself: Compared with germline, one end of the junction differs, possibly owing to a read error. J is TRBJ2-7 and V is TRBV19; perhaps TRBD1 as D (6 bases). Germline V gives CDR1 LNHDA, CDR2 SQIVND (reference sequence). CDR3 size: 14 residues. This CDR3 is CASSIDLWDPEQGF. CDR3 sequence (DNA): TGTGCCAGTAGTATAGATCTCTGGGACCCCGAACAGGGCTTC.

The CDR3 region has the DNA TGTGCCAGCAGCTGGGGCGTAGAGACCCAGTACTTC. This translates into CASSWGVETQYF. The V and J genes are TRBV6-5 and TRBJ2-5; perhaps TRBD1 as D (5 bases). Germline V gene sequence: CDR1 MNHEY, CDR2 SVGAGI. Trimming left V 6 bases short and J 4 bases short, with 9 bases between. This CDR3 region has 12 residues.

Here the CDR3 DNA reads TGTGCCAGCAGCTTGGTGAACAGGGACAGTGGCGAGCAGTACTTC. Encoded protein: CASSLVNRDSGEQYF. The chain recombines TRBV5-6 with TRBJ2-7; 7 positions agree with TRBD1. The CDR3 runs to 15 residues. V lost 0 bases, J lost 6 bases, and 9 bases stayed unmatched. Germline V gene sequence: CDR1 SGHDT, CDR2 YYEEEE.

This clone was found a few times. J is TRBJ1-2 and V is TRBV19; 7 bases are a match to TRBD1. Germline trimming cut 5 bases from V and 0 bases from J; bases unmatched to any gene: 6. This CDR3 spans 15 amino acids. CDR1 LNHDA and CDR2 SQIVND come from the germline V gene (reference sequence). In nucleotides, the CDR3 is TGTGCCAGTAGTGGTCGGGACAGCCCTAACTATGGCTACACCTTC. It yields the protein CASSGRDSPNYGYTF.

The chain employs TRBV11-3 and TRBJ2-1, with D uncertain. The CDR3 covers 16 residues. Germline CDR1 SGHNT, CDR2 YENEEA. Trimming stripped 4 bases from V and 0 bases from J, with 13 bases between. CDR3: CASSSSSLLSYNEQFF. CDR3 coding DNA: TGTGCCAGCAGCTCCTCTAGTTTACTCTCCTACAATGAGCAGTTCTTC.

V is TRBV19 and J is TRBJ1-2, with D uncertain. V lost 5 bases and J lost 0, with 13 bases in between. The CDR3 is 15 residues long. The germline CDR1 and CDR2 sequences are LNHDA and SQIVND (reference sequence). CDR3 coding DNA: TGTGCCAGTAGTTACGAGGGAATAACTAACTATGGCTACACCTTC. It codes for CASSYEGITNYGYTF.

The chain links TRBV11-3 to TRBJ1-6; 9 positions match TRBD1. The V gene end was trimmed by 4 bases and the J gene end by 7 bases; junction bases not matched to a gene: 5. This CDR3 comprises 15 residues. CDR1 and CDR2 (germline): SGHNT, YENEEA. The CDR3 nucleotides read TGTGCCAGCAGCTACCGGGACAGGGCAAATTCACCCCTCCACTTT. Translation: CASSYRDRANSPLHF.

The gene calls are TRBV19 and TRBJ2-7, with 7 bases fitting TRBD2. The CDR3 consists of 15 residues. Losses at the gene ends were 4 bases for V and 2 bases for J; bases not matched to a gene: 8. Germline values: CDR1 LNHDA, CDR2 SQIVND (reference sequence). The CDR3 loop is CASSTEAGSTYEQYF. CDR3 DNA sequence: TGTGCCAGTAGTACCGAAGCGGGGAGTACCTACGAGCAGTACTTC.

The rearrangement joins TRBV18 to TRBJ1-2; a weak D match, TRBD1 (5 bases). The CDR3 covers 14 residues. V was cut by 2 bases and J by 8 bases, with 15 bases left in between. CDR1 is KGHSH and CDR2 is LQKENI in the germline V gene. This chain's CDR3 is CASSPAGGGRGYTF. In DNA, the CDR3 is TGTGCCAGCTCACCAGCCGGGGGAGGGAGAGGCTACACCTTC.

This clone is a singleton in its sample. The chain couples TRBV10-3 to TRBJ1-3; possibly TRBD1 for D (6 bases). The CDR3 totals 15 residues. V lost 8 bases to trimming and J lost 0 bases, with 14 bases between them. CDR1 is ENHRY, CDR2 SYGVKD, per germline. In DNA form, the CDR3 reads TGTGCCATCGGGACCCGGGACATCTCTGGAAACACCATATATTTT. Protein sequence: CAIGTRDISGNTIYF.

This clone showed up just once. V gene TRBV6-5 combines with J gene TRBJ1-1; no firm D call. The CDR3 length is 13 residues. The V gene lost 0 bases and the J gene lost 4 bases, with 6 bases spanning the gap. Germline V gives CDR1 MNHEY, CDR2 SVGAGI. The CDR3: CASSYSTGTEAFF. DNA of the CDR3: TGTGCCAGCAGTTACTCGACGGGCACTGAAGCTTTCTTT.

Here the CDR3 reads CASSGSLAGAYEQYF. CDR3 coding DNA: TGTGCCAGCAGCGGATCACTAGCGGGGGCCTACGAGCAGTACTTC. The V gene is TRBV11-3, the J gene TRBJ2-7; 11 positions agree with TRBD2. Germline V gene lookup returns CDR1 SGHNT and CDR2 YENEEA. The CDR3 runs to 15 residues. V shed 5 bases, J shed 2 bases, and the junction held 5 bases outside the gene matches.